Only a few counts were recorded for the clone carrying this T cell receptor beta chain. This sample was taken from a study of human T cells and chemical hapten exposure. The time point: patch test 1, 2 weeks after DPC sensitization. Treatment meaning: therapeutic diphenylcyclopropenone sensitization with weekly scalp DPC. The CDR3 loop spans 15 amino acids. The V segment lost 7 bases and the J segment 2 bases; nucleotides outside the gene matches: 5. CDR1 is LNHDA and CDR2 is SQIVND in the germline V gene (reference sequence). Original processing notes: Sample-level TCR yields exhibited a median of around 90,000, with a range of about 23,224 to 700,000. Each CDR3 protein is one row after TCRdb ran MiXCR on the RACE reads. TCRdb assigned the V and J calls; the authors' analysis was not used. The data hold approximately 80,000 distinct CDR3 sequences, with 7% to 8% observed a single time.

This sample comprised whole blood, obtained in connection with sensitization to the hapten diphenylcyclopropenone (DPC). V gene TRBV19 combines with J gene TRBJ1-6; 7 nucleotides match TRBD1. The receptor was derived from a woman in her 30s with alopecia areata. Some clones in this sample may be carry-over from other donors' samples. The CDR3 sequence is CASKTGDAYNSPLHF. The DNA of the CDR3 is TGTGCCAGTAAAACAGGGGACGCCTATAATTCACCCCTCCACTTT.